These T cell receptor beta chains were read from a single sample in a study of blood T cell repertoires in COVID-19. Assay: immunoSEQ multiplex PCR; the TCRdb copy retains only in-frame clones and omits some. The profile shows roughly 250,000 clones, approximately 84% of them singletons. The material sequenced was peripheral blood. The receptors come from a man in his fifties or sixties with active or convalescent COVID-19. CDR3s include the opening cysteine and the closing phenylalanine or tryptophan. Each record gives: V gene, clone size, D gene, J gene, CDR3 protein, CDR3 DNA. The D gene is left open where the match is weak. Clone size is shown for a subset of rows, as once, few, many or a class of expanded clone.

V: TRBV27
size: once
D: NA
J: TRBJ2-7
CDR3: CASSNPGAGSYEQYF
DNA: TGTGCCAGCAGCAACCCCGGCGCGGGATCCTACGAGCAGTACTTC

V: TRBV24-1
size: NA
D: NA
J: TRBJ1-6
CDR3: CATSGPGRDSPLHF
DNA: TGTGCCACCAGTGGGCCAGGGAGGGATTCACCCCTCCACTTT

V: TRBV19
size: NA
D: TRBD1
J: TRBJ2-3
CDR3: CASSPGQVNSDTQYF
DNA: TGTGCCAGTAGTCCGGGACAGGTAAACTCGGACACGCAGTATTTT

V: TRBV5-4
size: NA
D: NA
J: TRBJ2-7
CDR3: CASSFGGLSSYEQYF
DNA: TGTGCCAGCAGCTTTGGCGGGCTGAGCTCCTACGAGCAGTACTTC

V: TRBV6-6
size: NA
D: TRBD1
J: TRBJ1-2
CDR3: CASSSPGTGSEGYTF
DNA: TGTGCCAGCAGTAGTCCCGGGACAGGGAGTGAGGGCTACACCTTC

V: TRBV6-1
size: NA
D: TRBD1
J: TRBJ2-7
CDR3: CASSDGTGVTEQYF
DNA: TGTGCCAGCAGTGATGGGACAGGGGTAACCGAGCAGTACTTC

V: TRBV7-2
size: NA
D: TRBD1
J: TRBJ2-3
CDR3: CASSLGTGGGTDTQYF
DNA: TGTGCCAGCAGCTTAGGGACAGGGGGAGGGACAGATACGCAGTATTTT

V: TRBV9
size: NA
D: TRBD1
J: TRBJ1-2
CDR3: CASSGDSFYYGYTF
DNA: TGTGCCAGCAGCGGGGACAGCTTTTACTATGGCTACACCTTC

V: TRBV4-2
size: once
D: TRBD1
J: TRBJ1-2
CDR3: CASSTPGGWNYGYTF
DNA: TGTGCCAGCAGCACCCCAGGGGGTTGGAACTATGGCTACACCTTC

V: TRBV4-1
size: NA
D: TRBD1
J: TRBJ1-1
CDR3: CASSRRQGNTEAFF
DNA: TGCGCCAGCAGTCGCCGACAGGGGAACACTGAAGCTTTCTTT

V: TRBV11-2
size: NA
D: NA
J: TRBJ2-3
CDR3: CASSSGFLNTDTQYF
DNA: TGTGCCAGCAGCTCCGGGTTCCTGAACACAGATACGCAGTATTTT

V: TRBV7-7
size: once
D: NA
J: TRBJ2-7
CDR3: CASSLAEGTSYEQYF
DNA: TGTGCCAGCAGCTTAGCGGAGGGAACCTCCTACGAGCAGTACTTC

V: TRBV30
size: once
D: TRBD2
J: TRBJ2-3
CDR3: CAWRIAGGPDTQYF
DNA: TGTGCCTGGAGAATAGCGGGGGGACCAGATACGCAGTATTTT